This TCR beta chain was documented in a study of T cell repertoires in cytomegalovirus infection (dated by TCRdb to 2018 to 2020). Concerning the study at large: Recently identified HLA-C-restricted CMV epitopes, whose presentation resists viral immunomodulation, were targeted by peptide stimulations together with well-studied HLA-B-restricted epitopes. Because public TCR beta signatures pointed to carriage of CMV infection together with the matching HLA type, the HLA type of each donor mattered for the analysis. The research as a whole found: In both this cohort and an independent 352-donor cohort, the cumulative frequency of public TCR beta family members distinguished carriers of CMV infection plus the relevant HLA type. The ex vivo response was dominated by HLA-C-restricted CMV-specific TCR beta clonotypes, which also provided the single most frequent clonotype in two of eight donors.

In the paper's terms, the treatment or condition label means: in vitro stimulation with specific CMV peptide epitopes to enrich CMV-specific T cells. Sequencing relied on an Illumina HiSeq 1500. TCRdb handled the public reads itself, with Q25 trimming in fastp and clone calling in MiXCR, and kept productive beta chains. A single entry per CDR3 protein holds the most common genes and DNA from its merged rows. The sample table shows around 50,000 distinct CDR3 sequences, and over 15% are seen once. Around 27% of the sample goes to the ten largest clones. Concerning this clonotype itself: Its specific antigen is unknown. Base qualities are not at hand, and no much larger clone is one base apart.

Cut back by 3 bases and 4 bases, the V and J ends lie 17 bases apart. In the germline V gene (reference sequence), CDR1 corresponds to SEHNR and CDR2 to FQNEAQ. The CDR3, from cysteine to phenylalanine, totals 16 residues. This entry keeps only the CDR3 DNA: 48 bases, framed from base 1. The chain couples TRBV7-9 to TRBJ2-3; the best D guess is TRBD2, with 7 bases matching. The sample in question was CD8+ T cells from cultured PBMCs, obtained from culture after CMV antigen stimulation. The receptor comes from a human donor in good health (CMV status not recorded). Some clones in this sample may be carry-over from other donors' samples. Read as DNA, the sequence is TGTGCCAGCAGCTTCTCGGGGGGCCCCCGGGCAGATACGCAGTATTTT. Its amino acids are CASSFSGGPRADTQYF. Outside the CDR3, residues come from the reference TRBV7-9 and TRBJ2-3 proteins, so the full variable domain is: DTGVSQNPRHKITKRGQNVTFRCDPISEHNRLYWYRQTLGQGPEFLTYFQNEAQLEKSRLLSDRFSAERPKGSFSTLEIQRTEQGDSAMYLCASSFSGGPRADTQYFGPGTRLTVL.